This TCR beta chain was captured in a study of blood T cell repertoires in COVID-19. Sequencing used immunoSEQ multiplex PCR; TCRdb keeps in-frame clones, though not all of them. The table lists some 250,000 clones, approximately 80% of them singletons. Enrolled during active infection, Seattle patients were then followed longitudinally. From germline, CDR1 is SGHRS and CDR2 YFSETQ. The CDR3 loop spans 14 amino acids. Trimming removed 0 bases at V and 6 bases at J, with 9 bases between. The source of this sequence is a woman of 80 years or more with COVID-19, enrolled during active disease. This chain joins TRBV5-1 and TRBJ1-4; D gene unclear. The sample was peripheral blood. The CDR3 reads CASSLEAGYEKLFF. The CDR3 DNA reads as TGCGCCAGCAGCTTGGAAGCGGGTTATGAAAAACTGTTTTTT. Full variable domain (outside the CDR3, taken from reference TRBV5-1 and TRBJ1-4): KAGVTQTPRYLIKTRGQQVTLSCSPISGHRSVSWYQQTPGQGLQFLFEYFSETQRNKGNFPGRFSGRQFSNSRSEMNVSTLELGDSALYLCASSLEAGYEKLFFGSGTQLSVL.